This T cell receptor (beta chain) was recorded in a study of Ad26.COV2.S vaccination and SARS-CoV-2 variants. Germline trimming cut 3 bases from V and 5 bases from J; bases unmatched to any gene: 9. CDR3 length: 15 amino acids. The germline gives CDR1 MDHEN, CDR2 SYDVKM. The sample's treatment: about 20 received Ad26.COV2.S at low or high dose, single or two shots; about 5 received placebo; per-sample allocation not given. Sample collection was performed on day 63 after the first vaccine or placebo injection. Profiled with immunoSEQ multiplex PCR; TCRdb holds only in-frame clones, not every one. The data show over 200,000 clones, 88% seen once.

The receptor's source is a person aged 18-60 years who received the Ad26.COV2.S COVID-19 vaccine or a placebo. Sequenced here: peripheral blood, sampled in a trial of Ad26.COV2.S vaccine versus placebo. This sequence joins TRBV28 and TRBJ2-5; TRBD2 matches 7 bases. The CDR3 here is CASSLFAGELETQYF. In nucleotides, the CDR3 is TGTGCCAGCAGTTTGTTCGCGGGAGAGTTGGAGACCCAGTACTTC.